This T cell receptor (beta chain) comes out of a study of OX40 agonist ivuxolimab in advanced cancers. Study as a whole: With a range of roughly 23 to 85, age averaged 60 years, and nearly 85% were male. Overall study findings and caveats: The mean number of expanded clones was higher in CD8+ T cells than in CD4+.

Blood was sampled at baseline, cycle 4 day 1, and cycle 7 day 1. Measured with immunoSEQ multiplex PCR; TCRdb has only the in-frame clones, and not every one. The data contain some 71,000 clones, approximately 81% of them singletons. This clone appeared once. The antigen is unknown. The CDR3 contains 11 residues. The germline V gene has CDR1 SGHTS and CDR2 YDEGEE. V gave up 0 bases and J gave up 11 bases, with 6 bases separating them. The sample here was CD4+ or CD8+ T cells sorted from blood, taken in a trial of the OX40 agonist ivuxolimab. The gene calls are TRBV5-8 and TRBJ2-1; D is uncertain. This TCR was sampled from an adult with an advanced solid tumor such as melanoma, head and neck, liver or kidney cancer. This CDR3 is CASSLVGKQFF. CDR3 coding DNA: TGTGCCAGCAGCTTGGTTGGGAAGCAGTTCTTC.